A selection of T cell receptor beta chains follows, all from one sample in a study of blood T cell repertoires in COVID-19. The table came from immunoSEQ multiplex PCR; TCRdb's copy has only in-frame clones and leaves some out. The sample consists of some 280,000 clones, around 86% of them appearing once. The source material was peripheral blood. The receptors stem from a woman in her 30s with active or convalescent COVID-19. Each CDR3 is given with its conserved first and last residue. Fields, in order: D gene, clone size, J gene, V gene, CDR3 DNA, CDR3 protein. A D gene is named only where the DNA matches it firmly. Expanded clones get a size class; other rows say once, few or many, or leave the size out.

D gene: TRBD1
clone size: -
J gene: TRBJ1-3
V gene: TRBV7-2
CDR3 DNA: TGTGCCAGCAGCTTAGCCGGGGGACAGGCCTACTCTGGAAACACCATATATTTT
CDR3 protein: CASSLAGGQAYSGNTIYF

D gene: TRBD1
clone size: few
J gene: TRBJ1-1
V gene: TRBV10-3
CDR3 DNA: TGTGCCATCAGTGCGGGACAGGGGGAGGGAGACACTGAAGCTTTCTTT
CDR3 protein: CAISAGQGEGDTEAFF

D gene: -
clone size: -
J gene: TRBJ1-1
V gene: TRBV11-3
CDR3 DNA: TGTGCCAGCAGCTTAGGTCCGGGGAGCACTGAAGCTTTCTTT
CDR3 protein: CASSLGPGSTEAFF

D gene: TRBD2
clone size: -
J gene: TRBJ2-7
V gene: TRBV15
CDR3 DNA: TGTGCCACCAGCAGAGACGGACTAGACTACGAGCAGTACTTC
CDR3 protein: CATSRDGLDYEQYF

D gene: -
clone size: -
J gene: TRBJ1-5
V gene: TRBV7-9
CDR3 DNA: TGTGCCAGCAGTACTAACAATCAGCCCCAGCATTTT
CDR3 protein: CASSTNNQPQHF

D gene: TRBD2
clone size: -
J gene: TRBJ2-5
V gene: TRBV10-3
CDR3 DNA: TGTGCCACCAGGACTAGCGGGGGAGCAGAGACCCAGTACTTC
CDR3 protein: CATRTSGGAETQYF

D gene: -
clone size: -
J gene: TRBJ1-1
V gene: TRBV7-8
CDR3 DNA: TGTGCCAGCAGCTTAGATAGGAACACTGAAGCTTTCTTT
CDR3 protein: CASSLDRNTEAFF

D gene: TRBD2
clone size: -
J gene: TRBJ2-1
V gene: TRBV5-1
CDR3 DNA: TGCGCCAGCAGCTTCCGGGACTACTTCAATGAGCAGTTCTTC
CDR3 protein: CASSFRDYFNEQFF

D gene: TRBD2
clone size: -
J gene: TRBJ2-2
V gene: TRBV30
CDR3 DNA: TGTGCCTGGAGTAGCGGGGGGAACACCGGGGAGCTGTTTTTT
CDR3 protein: CAWSSGGNTGELFF

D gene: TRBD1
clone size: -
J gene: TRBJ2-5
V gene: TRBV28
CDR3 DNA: TGTGCCAGCAGCCTGGGACAGAAAGAGACCCAGTACTTC
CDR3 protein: CASSLGQKETQYF

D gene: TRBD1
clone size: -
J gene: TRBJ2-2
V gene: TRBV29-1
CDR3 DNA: TGCAGCGTTGAAGATAGTTTACAGGGGGCTAACACCGGGGAGCTGTTTTTT
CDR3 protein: CSVEDSLQGANTGELFF

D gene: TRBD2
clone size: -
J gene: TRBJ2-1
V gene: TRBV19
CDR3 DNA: TGTGCCAGTAGTATGAGTAGCTTTACCGGGGGGGCCCCCGCCTACAATGAGCAGTTCTTC
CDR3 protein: CASSMSSFTGGAPAYNEQFF

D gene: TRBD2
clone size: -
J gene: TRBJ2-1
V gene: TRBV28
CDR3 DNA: TGTGCCAGCGCCCGCGGGGGGGGAGCCTACAATGAGCAGTTCTTC
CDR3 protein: CASARGGGAYNEQFF

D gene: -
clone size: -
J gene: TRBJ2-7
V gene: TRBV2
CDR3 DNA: TGTGCCAGCAGTGAAGTGGGTAGCCGCCCCTCCTACGAGCAGTACTTC
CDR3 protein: CASSEVGSRPSYEQYF

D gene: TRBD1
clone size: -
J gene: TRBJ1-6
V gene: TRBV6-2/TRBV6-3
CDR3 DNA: TGTGCCAGCAGTTTCCGGGACAGAGGATATTCACCCCTCCACTTT
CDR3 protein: CASSFRDRGYSPLHF

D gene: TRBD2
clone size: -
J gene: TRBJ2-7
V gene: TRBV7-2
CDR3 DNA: TGTGCCAGCACAGCGGGGGGCAGCTCCTACGAGCAGTACTTC
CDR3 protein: CASTAGGSSYEQYF

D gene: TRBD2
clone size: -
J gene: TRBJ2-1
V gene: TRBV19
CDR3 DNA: TGTGCCAGTAGTATCCTTCCCACGCGGGGGGGCACCTCCACCTACAATGAGCAGTTCTTC
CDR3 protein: CASSILPTRGGTSTYNEQFF

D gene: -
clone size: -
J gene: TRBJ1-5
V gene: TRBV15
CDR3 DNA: TGTGCCACCAGCAGAGATACGACGGGGGGCCGGCCCCAGCATTTT
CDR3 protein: CATSRDTTGGRPQHF

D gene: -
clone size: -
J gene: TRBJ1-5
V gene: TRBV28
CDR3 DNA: TGTGCAGCCCTACGTCGGGGCAATCAGCCCCAGCATTTT
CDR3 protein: CAALRRGNQPQHF

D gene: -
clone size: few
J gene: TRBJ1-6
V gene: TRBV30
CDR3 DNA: TGTGCCGGAGCCTTCGGACAGCATAATTCACCCCTCCACTTT
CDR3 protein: CAGAFGQHNSPLHF

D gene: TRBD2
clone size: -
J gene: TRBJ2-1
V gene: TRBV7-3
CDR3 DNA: TGTGCCAGCAGCTTAACCCCTAGCGGTGAAGAGTTCTTC
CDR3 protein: CASSLTPSGEEFF

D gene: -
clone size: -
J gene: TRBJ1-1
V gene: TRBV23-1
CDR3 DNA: TGCGCCAGCAGTCACTCCACGGGAGTTAGGAACACTGAAGCTTTCTTT
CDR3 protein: CASSHSTGVRNTEAFF

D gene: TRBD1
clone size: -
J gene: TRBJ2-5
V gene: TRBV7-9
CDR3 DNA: TGTGCCAGCAGCTTAGAGACAGGGGGTGTTGAGACCCAGTACTTC
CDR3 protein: CASSLETGGVETQYF